The subject of this entry is one TCR beta chain. The V gene lost 1 base and the J gene lost 9 bases, with 12 bases spanning the gap. The CDR3 runs to 14 residues. In germline, CDR1 is LGHDT, CDR2 YNNKEL (reference sequence). Seattle enrolled patients during active infection and tracked them longitudinally. This specimen comes from a study of blood T cell repertoires in COVID-19. Across the whole study: Samples of COVID-19 (acute and convalescent) were obtained from the United States, Italy and Spain. Sources were T cells, B-cell-depleted T cells, or PBMCs; the material itself was cDNA or gDNA.

Original data processing: Reference gene primer amplification yielded estimated nucleated cell counts. TCRdb keeps only in-frame clones here, not all; method: immunoSEQ multiplex PCR. D and trimming come from the DNA, and the V and J calls and clone size come from that table. The table has roughly 150,000 clones, approximately 79% seen once. The specimen sequenced was peripheral blood. The gene calls are TRBV3-1 (or the pseudogene TRBV3-2) and TRBJ2-2; D is perhaps TRBD1 (5 bases). This TCR was recovered from a woman aged 55-69 years with COVID-19, enrolled during active disease. CDR3 sequence reads: CASSQVTVNRELFF. The CDR3 nucleotides read TGTGCCAGCAGCCAAGTGACAGTCAACCGGGAGCTGTTTTTT.